This T cell receptor beta chain was recovered during a study of identical twins (dated by TCRdb to the mid-2010s). Notes on the research overall: To test whether fetal clonotypes persist, this study deep-sequenced TCR alpha and beta repertoires from monozygotic twins, from unrelated adults of various ages, and from cord blood. To rule out contamination, replicate twin experiments were performed at different times with different library preparation protocols.

Library generation was performed with 5' RACE. The instrument given in TCRdb is Illumina HiSeq 2000. Template switching introduced a universal primer binding site; the final cDNA contained a unique molecular identifier, enabling accurate counting of TCR cDNA molecules. Specific primers in the conserved constant-segment region were used to synthesize first-strand cDNA for the TCR alpha and beta chains. To control for contamination, each cDNA library was double barcoded with a SMART-Mk sample barcode plus Illumina barcodes. TruSeq adapter sequences, together with Illumina sample barcodes, were added in two successive PCR steps. Sequencing of the TCR alpha and beta cDNA libraries was done on the Illumina HiSeq platform using custom primers. On the authors' methods: Raw reads were processed with MiGEC to extract unique molecular identifiers, and MiXCR was used to determine CDR3 positions. For each individual, recombination models were inferred using an EM algorithm with the repgenHMM and IGoR tools. The analysis of shared clonotypes was done with the tcR package in R, with sharing normalized by the product of cloneset sizes. To study raw recombination without the effects of thymic and clonal selection, out-of-frame nonproductive sequences were analyzed. TCRdb applied fastp at Q25 and MiXCR to the public reads, then kept only in-frame beta chains. Here each entry gathers all rows of one CDR3 protein and keeps the most common genes and DNA. None of the V and J calls come from the authors' own analysis; TCRdb made them. The sample contains 300,000 to 400,000 distinct CDR3 sequences, 9% of them found a single time. The top ten clonotypes cover about 8.1% of the sample.

Study-level results and caveats: Invariant T cells such as MAIT and iNKT could partly confound zero-insertion analyses, though diverse VJ usage argued against this for most clonotypes. Abundant cord blood beta clonotypes had fewer insertions, young adult naive repertoires showed a similar but weaker trend, and memory repertoires showed no such trend. Recombination models systematically underestimated out-of-frame TCR alpha sharing in monozygotic twins but agreed with sharing between unrelated individuals. A weaker excess of twin sharing was found in beta out-of-frame sequences because the signal-to-noise ratio was lowered by fewer shared sequences. Compared with coincidental sharing between unrelated individuals, out-of-frame TCR alpha sequences shared between twins showed an excess of sequences with low generation probability. Because the same donors could not be followed over many years, conclusions were based on cross-sectional statistical analysis.

At least ten counts were recorded for this clonotype. Its cognate antigen has yet to be identified. Base quality data are lacking; no much larger clone is found one base away. Sequences SGHRS (CDR1) and YFSETQ (CDR2) are obtained from the germline V gene. The CDR3 covers 14 residues, taking in both the cysteine and the phenylalanine. The retained sequence is limited to the CDR3, 42 bases, with the frame set at the first base. Trimming leaves V shorter by 7 bases and J shorter by 3 bases, with the junction holding 3 bases beyond the gene matches. All donors were healthy Caucasians. Three unrelated non-twin adults were additionally sequenced: a male aged 18 to 29, a male aged 50 to 60 and a female aged 50 to 60. Using Miltenyi CD45RO+ enrichment and human naive T-cell isolation kits, memory (CD45RO+) and naive T cells were isolated from PBMC.

The source material was naive T cells sorted from blood. What the cell subset or site label conveys for this sample: cells isolated with a human naive T-cell isolation kit. This sequence was found in a woman in her fifties or sixties in good health. The receptor chain draws on TRBV5-1 and TRBJ2-1; TRBD2 lines up with 11 middle nucleotides. The sequence in DNA is TGCGCCAGCGAGACTAGCGGGATCTACAATGAGCAGTTCTTC. Its translation is CASETSGIYNEQFF.